The source of this TCR beta chain is a study of blood T cells in healthy people across ages. Using a J-beta primer mix together with a sample-barcoded 5' primer, a second PCR was run for roughly 6 to 12 cycles. TCRdb analysed the 5' RACE reads with MiXCR anew, one entry per CDR3 protein. The repertoire consists of hundreds of thousands of distinct CDR3 sequences, with more than 25% occurring once and the leading ten covering approximately 15%. Germline CDR1 reads DFQATT; CDR2 reads SNEGSKA (reference sequence). CDR3 size: 14 residues. V was clipped by 6 bases and J by 1 base, with 15 bases between them.

This receptor was identified in a woman over 75 in good health. Sequencing input: blood. The V gene is TRBV20-1, the J gene TRBJ1-2, with D maybe TRBD1 (6 bases). DNA of the CDR3: TGCAGTGCCAAGGGGGGGACGTATAACTATGGCTACACCTTC. This encodes CSAKGGTYNYGYTF.